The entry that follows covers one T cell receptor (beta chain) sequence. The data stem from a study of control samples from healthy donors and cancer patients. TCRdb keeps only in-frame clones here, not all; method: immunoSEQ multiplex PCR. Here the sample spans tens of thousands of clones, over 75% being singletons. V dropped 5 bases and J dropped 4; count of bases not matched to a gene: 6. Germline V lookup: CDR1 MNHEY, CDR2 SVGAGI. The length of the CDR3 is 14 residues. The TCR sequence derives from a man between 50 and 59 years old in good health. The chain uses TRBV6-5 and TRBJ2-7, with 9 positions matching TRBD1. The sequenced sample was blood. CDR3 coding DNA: TGTGCCAGCAGTCTTTACAGGGGGCAGTACGAGCAGTACTTC. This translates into CASSLYRGQYEQYF.